This T cell receptor beta chain was captured in a study of cytomegalovirus exposure and HLA in healthy donors. Findings and limits, study-wide: The number of N-insertions in an Asian-associated ancestry cluster was reportedly below the 666-donor mean in a later analysis.

CDR1 is SGDLS, CDR2 YYNGEE, per germline. The CDR3 is made up of 15 amino acids. V lost 0 bases and J lost 5, with 14 bases in between. With respect to this clone: Its antigen is unknown.

Healthy bone marrow donors supplied every sample. The PCR employed 60 Vbeta primers together with 13 Jbeta primers. Generated by immunoSEQ multiplex PCR, the TCRdb table keeps only in-frame clones and is missing some. This repertoire comprises about 55,000 clones; its ten largest clones make up roughly 9.6%. The sequencing sample was made of PBMCs. The V call is TRBV9, the J call TRBJ1-2; maybe TRBD1 (6 bases). The sequence derives from a man in his forties or fifties in good health and CMV-seropositive. In nucleotides, the CDR3 is TGTGCCAGCAGCGTAGTTCCTGGACAGCGGTATGGCTACACCTTC. Translation gives CASSVVPGQRYGYTF.